This entry lists 32 T cell receptor beta chains sequenced from one sample in a study of shared clonotypes between healthy human individuals. Generated by immunoSEQ multiplex PCR, the TCRdb table keeps only in-frame clones and is missing some. The sample contains 600,000 to 750,000 clones, about 92% of which appear only once. Sequencing was performed on memory CD8+ T cells from PBMCs. Subset specified: CD45RO+ cells pooled with CCR7-negative TemRA cells. The receptors come from a man aged 18-30 years in good health. Some clones in this sample may be carry-over from other donors' samples.

The chain joins TRBV7-8 to TRBJ2-7; D is perhaps TRBD2 (5 bases). Germline V lookup: CDR1 SGHVS, CDR2 FQNEAQ. The CDR3 extends over 14 amino acids. V lost 5 bases and J 3 bases, leaving 14 bases between the germline ends. Here the CDR3 DNA reads TGTGCCAGCAGCCGTGCCCGAGAGGGCTACGAGCAGTACTTC. This sequence encodes CASSRAREGYEQYF.

V usage is TRBV10-1 and J usage is TRBJ2-1, with D perhaps given as TRBD1 or TRBD2 (5 bases each). The length of the CDR3 is 15 residues. V lost 2 bases and J lost 2, with 10 bases in between. CDR1 is WNHNN, CDR2 SYGVQD, per germline (reference sequence). CDR3 residues: CASSEGTQPYNEQFF. The CDR3 DNA follows: TGCGCCAGCAGTGAGGGGACCCAGCCCTACAATGAGCAGTTCTTC.

About this clone: Other DNA sequences in the sample encode the same CDR3. V usage is TRBV5-1 and J usage is TRBJ1-1; D gene uncertain. Germline loops: CDR1 SGHRS, CDR2 YFSETQ. Trimming removed 1 base at V and 1 base at J, with 5 bases between. This CDR3 has 13 amino acids. The CDR3 nucleotides are TGCGCCAGCAGCTTGCTGGGGAACACTGAAGCTTTCTTT. Residues: CASSLLGNTEAFF. The variable domain in full, completed from reference TRBV5-1 and TRBJ1-1, reads KAGVTQTPRYLIKTRGQQVTLSCSPISGHRSVSWYQQTPGQGLQFLFEYFSETQRNKGNFPGRFSGRQFSNSRSEMNVSTLELGDSALYLCASSLLGNTEAFFGQGTRLTVV.

V usage is TRBV7-9 and J usage is TRBJ2-1, with a possible D match to TRBD1 (6 bases). The CDR3 contains 16 residues. Deletions cut 1 base from V and 8 bases from J, with 18 bases between. The germline V gene has CDR1 SEHNR and CDR2 FQNEAQ (reference sequence). The CDR3 sequence is CASSLGGGLGDDEQFF. The CDR3 DNA is TGTGCCAGCAGCTTAGGTGGGGGCCTAGGAGACGATGAGCAGTTCTTC.

The rearrangement joins TRBV6-1 to TRBJ1-5; 8 positions agree with TRBD1. V gave up 4 bases and J gave up 7 bases; unmatched junction bases: 3. The CDR3 extends over 13 amino acids. Per the germline V gene, CDR1 is MNHNS and CDR2 is SASEGT. The CDR3 region is CASSAGGRQPQHF. In DNA, the CDR3 is TGTGCCAGCAGTGCAGGGGGCCGGCAGCCCCAGCATTTT.

The chain recombines TRBV13 with TRBJ2-1; the match to TRBD2 covers 12 bases. V lost 4 bases and J lost 6; bases outside the gene matches: 19. Germline values: CDR1 PRHDT, CDR2 FYEKMQ (reference sequence). The CDR3 totals 20 residues. The CDR3 reads CASSWVETSGRYLLRNEQFF. CDR3 nucleotide sequence: TGTGCCAGCAGCTGGGTCGAGACTAGCGGGAGATATCTGCTCCGCAATGAGCAGTTCTTC.

This clone has a single count. The CDR3 reads CASSLSPSEQYF. CDR3 bases: TGTGCCAGCAGTTTATCGCCCAGCGAGCAGTACTTC. The V and J genes are TRBV28 and TRBJ2-7; D is unresolved. Germline V lookup: CDR1 MDHEN, CDR2 SYDVKM. The V gene lost 1 base and the J gene lost 6 bases, with 7 bases spanning the gap. This CDR3 comprises 12 residues. Combining the CDR3 with reference TRBV28 and TRBJ2-7 gives the whole variable domain DVKVTQSSRYLVKRTGEKVFLECVQDMDHENMFWYRQDPGLGLRLIYFSYDVKMKEKGDIPEGYSVSREKKERFSLILESASTNQTSMYLCASSLSPSEQYFGPGTRLTVT.

On this clone: The same CDR3 can be traced to other DNA sequences in this sample. CDR3 in DNA: TGTGCCTGGACCCGGAACACTGAAGCTTTCTTT. Amino acids: CAWTRNTEAFF. J is TRBJ1-1 and V is TRBV30; D not certain. V shed 4 bases and J shed 1 base, with 4 bases lying between them. This CDR3 has 11 residues. Germline V gene lookup returns CDR1 GTSNPN and CDR2 SVGIG (reference sequence). Full variable domain (remainder filled in from reference TRBV30 and TRBJ1-1): SQTIHQWPATLVQPVGSPLSLECTVEGTSNPNLYWYRQAAGRGLQLLFYSVGIGQISSEVPQNLSASRPQDRQFILSSKKLLLSDSGFYLCAWTRNTEAFFGQGTRLTVV.

The gene calls are TRBV7-8 and TRBJ1-2, with TRBD1 as a possible D gene (6 bases). This CDR3 spans 17 amino acids. Deletions cut 1 base from V and 0 bases from J, with 15 bases between. CDR1 and CDR2 (germline): SGHVS, FQNEAQ. The CDR3 reads CASSLVQGESANYGYTF. DNA for the CDR3: TGTGCCAGCAGCTTAGTACAGGGAGAATCGGCTAACTATGGCTACACCTTC.

The CDR3 nucleotides are TGTGCCAGCAGCTTAGCCAGGGAAGATCTTGGCTACACCTTC. This sequence encodes CASSLAREDLGYTF. The V gene is TRBV7-9, the J gene TRBJ1-2, with D perhaps matching TRBD1 (5 bases). This CDR3 has 14 amino acids. Trimming stripped 0 bases from V and 7 bases from J, with 12 bases between. The germline CDR1 and CDR2 sequences are SEHNR and FQNEAQ (reference sequence).

The CDR3 DNA reads as TGTGCCAGCAGCTTAGCGTGGCAGCGGGAAACCAACAATGAGCAGTTCTTC. It yields the protein CASSLAWQRETNNEQFF. This chain uses TRBV7-9 with TRBJ2-1, with 7 nucleotides matching TRBD2. J lost 5 bases, V lost 0 bases, and 10 bases had no gene match. Germline loops: CDR1 SEHNR, CDR2 FQNEAQ (reference sequence). This CDR3 is built from 17 residues.

The V call is TRBV10-3, the J call TRBJ1-5, with D possibly being TRBD1 (5 bases). This CDR3 comprises 15 residues. Trimming shortened V by 6 bases and J by 3 bases, and 15 bases separated the two germline ends. The V gene's germline CDR1 is ENHRY and CDR2 SYGVKD. The CDR3 nucleotides are TGTGCCATCAGCCCGGACACCAGTCCCAATCAGCCCCAGCATTTT. Its protein is CAISPDTSPNQPQHF.

The rearrangement joins TRBV7-3 to TRBJ2-2, with 10 bases lining up with TRBD2. The germline V gene encodes CDR1 SGHTA and CDR2 FQGTGA. The CDR3 extends over 16 amino acids. V lost 5 bases, J lost 3 bases, and 6 bases stayed unmatched. The CDR3 DNA reads as TGTGCCAGCAGCACCAGGACTAGCGGATACACCGGGGAGCTGTTTTTT. It is translated as CASSTRTSGYTGELFF.

Concerning this clone: At the DNA level, this CDR3 is encoded by other sequences in the same sample as well. This chain connects TRBV7-9 to TRBJ2-1; unclear D gene. The CDR3 covers 12 residues. V shed 1 base and J shed 6 bases, with 4 bases lying between them. CDR1 and CDR2 from the germline V gene are SEHNR and FQNEAQ (reference sequence). This CDR3 reads CASSLVVNEQFF. Here the CDR3 DNA reads TGTGCCAGCAGCTTAGTTGTCAATGAGCAGTTCTTC.

In the case of this clone: Relative to the germline gene, one junction end is altered; a read error may explain this. V usage is TRBV11-2 and J usage is TRBJ2-1, with 13 bases that match TRBD2. This CDR3 has 15 amino acids. CDR1 is SGHAT and CDR2 is FQNNGV in the germline V gene. DNA for the CDR3: TGTGCCAGCAGCTTAGATCTTACTAGCGGGAGGGTTACAGTCTTC. Its protein is CASSLDLTSGRVTVF.

This clone was counted many times. This chain connects TRBV9 to TRBJ2-7; tentatively, D is TRBD2 (5 bases). V was cut by 3 bases and J by 0 bases, with 10 bases left in between. This CDR3 spans 14 amino acids. Germline values: CDR1 SGDLS, CDR2 YYNGEE. The CDR3 DNA reads TGTGCCAGCAGCGGGGGAGCTGCCTCCTACGAGCAGTACTTC. This translates into CASSGGAASYEQYF.

The chain couples TRBV29-1 to TRBJ2-7; D not resolved. Trimming removed 1 base from V and 0 bases from J, with 7 bases in between. Germline V CDR1 and CDR2: SQVTM, ANQGSEA. The CDR3 loop spans 13 amino acids. The CDR3 region is CSVEALNSYEQYF. In nucleotides, the CDR3 is TGCAGCGTTGAAGCACTGAACTCCTACGAGCAGTACTTC.

The chain employs TRBV5-4 and TRBJ2-1; weak D call: TRBD1 (5 bases). The germline V gene encodes CDR1 SGHNT and CDR2 YYREEE (reference sequence). Trimming removed 5 bases from V and 4 bases from J, with 10 bases in between. The CDR3 is 13 residues long. CDR3 region: CASRGQAYNEQFF. Written as DNA, the CDR3 is TGTGCCAGCAGGGGGCAGGCGTACAATGAGCAGTTCTTC. Filled out from reference TRBV5-4 and TRBJ2-1, the complete variable domain reads ETGVTQSPTHLIKTRGQQVTLRCSSQSGHNTVSWYQQALGQGPQFIFQYYREEENGRGNFPPRFSGLQFPNYSSELNVNALELDDSALYLCASRGQAYNEQFFGPGTRLTVL.

This clone was counted once. This sequence joins TRBV7-9 and TRBJ2-7; D is perhaps TRBD1 (6 bases). This CDR3 comprises 16 residues. V was shortened by 5 bases and J by 0 bases, with 17 bases between the two germline ends. The V gene's germline CDR1 is SEHNR and CDR2 FQNEAQ (reference sequence). The DNA for the CDR3 is TGTGCCAGCAGCAGCATCGGACAGACAGACTCCTACGAGCAGTACTTC. Translating gives CASSSIGQTDSYEQYF.

This chain uses TRBV5-8 with TRBJ2-3; D is possibly TRBD2 (6 bases). Trimming took 3 bases from V and 6 from J, leaving 17 bases between them. Germline V lookup: CDR1 SGHTS, CDR2 YDEGEE. CDR3 size: 15 residues. CDR3 amino acids: CASSSGTAGWDTQYF. For the CDR3, the DNA is TGTGCCAGCAGCTCAGGGACTGCTGGGTGGGATACGCAGTATTTT.

The chain combines TRBV4-1 with TRBJ2-1; D uncertain. CDR1 is MGHRA, CDR2 YSYEKL, per germline. The CDR3 runs to 14 residues. With 0 bases removed from V and 6 bases from J, the gap between germline ends came to 9 bases. The CDR3 sequence: CASSQDWTGNEQFF. The CDR3 DNA reads as TGCGCCAGCAGCCAAGATTGGACGGGCAATGAGCAGTTCTTC.

This chain connects TRBV10-3 to TRBJ2-7; 9 bases are a match to TRBD1. The germline V gene has CDR1 ENHRY and CDR2 SYGVKD. V was pared by 0 bases and J by 4 bases, with 4 bases of the junction left unmatched. The CDR3 loop spans 15 amino acids. This chain's CDR3 is CAISESGQGNYEQYF. The CDR3 bases are TGTGCCATCAGTGAGTCAGGACAGGGGAATTACGAGCAGTACTTC.

This clone was found a few times. The chain employs TRBV30 and TRBJ1-1; weak D call: TRBD1 (6 bases). The length of the CDR3 is 13 residues. Germline CDR1 GTSNPN, CDR2 SVGIG (reference sequence). V was shortened by 3 bases and J by 5 bases, with 13 bases between the two germline ends. CDR3 sequence (DNA): TGTGCCTGGAGCGATACAGGGCTGACTGAAGCTTTCTTT. Its translation: CAWSDTGLTEAFF.

This clone was counted only a few times. V is TRBV5-4 and J is TRBJ2-1; 8 bases line up with TRBD2. V shed 4 bases, J shed 8 bases, and the junction held 14 bases outside the gene matches. This CDR3 region has 16 residues. Germline V gene sequence: CDR1 SGHNT, CDR2 YYREEE (reference sequence). The CDR3 nucleotides are TGTGCCAGCAGCCTAAAGCCGGGAGGGATTTTCCATGAGCAGTTCTTC. Its translation: CASSLKPGGIFHEQFF.

The chain has TRBV7-8 and TRBJ1-1; D ambiguous. CDR1 is SGHVS and CDR2 is FQNEAQ in the germline V gene. The CDR3 is 14 amino acids. V lost 1 base and J lost 10, with 16 bases in between. The CDR3: CASSLVKGAWGAFF. The CDR3 DNA reads TGTGCCAGCAGCTTAGTTAAAGGAGCCTGGGGAGCTTTCTTT.

The chain is built from TRBV10-2 and TRBJ2-1, with TRBD2 identical over 10 bases. The CDR3 has 20 amino acids. Germline loops: CDR1 WSHSY, CDR2 SAAADI. V lost 4 bases and J lost 4; bases outside the gene matches: 19. In DNA form, the CDR3 reads TGCGCCAGCAGTGGGGGGGCGACACCCGAGGGACTAGCGTCTTACAATGAGCAGTTCTTC. It specifies CASSGGATPEGLASYNEQFF.

This clone was seen many times. V and J are TRBV9 and TRBJ2-2, with TRBD1 as a possible D gene (5 bases). The germline V gene has CDR1 SGDLS and CDR2 YYNGEE. Between the trimmed V and J ends, which lost 4 bases and 3 bases, there was a span of 10 bases. The length of the CDR3 is 14 residues. The CDR3 loop reads CASSSQGYTGELFF. The CDR3 DNA sequence: TGTGCCAGCAGCAGCCAGGGTTACACCGGGGAGCTGTTTTTT.

This clone has just one count. This rearrangement joins TRBV7-8 to TRBJ2-1, with 11 positions matching TRBD2. V lost 5 bases, J lost 5 bases, and 8 bases stayed unmatched. The CDR3 covers 16 residues. Per the germline V gene, CDR1 is SGHVS and CDR2 is FQNEAQ. CDR3 nucleotide sequence: TGTGCCAGCAGCCTGGGGGCGACTAGCGGGAACAATGAGCAGTTCTTC. Protein: CASSLGATSGNNEQFF.

The chain employs TRBV7-9 and TRBJ1-2; TRBD1 might be the D (5 bases). Deletions cut 6 bases from V and 0 bases from J, with 14 bases between. Germline V gene sequence: CDR1 SEHNR, CDR2 FQNEAQ (reference sequence). The CDR3 is made up of 15 amino acids. The CDR3 DNA reads TGTGCCAGCAGACACGGGACCGACGCTAACTATGGCTACACCTTC. It yields the protein CASRHGTDANYGYTF.

This clone was found once. This rearrangement joins TRBV6-5 to TRBJ2-7; possibly TRBD1 for D (5 bases). Germline V lookup: CDR1 MNHEY, CDR2 SVGAGI. The CDR3 is 13 residues long. The V gene lost 7 bases and the J gene lost 5 bases, with 15 bases spanning the gap. For the CDR3, the DNA is TGTGCCAGCACCAAGGGGTATTACCACGAGCAGTACTTC. It is translated as CASTKGYYHEQYF.

This clone was seen a handful of times. The sample carries other DNA sequences with the same CDR3. V and J are TRBV7-9 and TRBJ1-5; D gene uncertain. V lost 1 base and J lost 4, with 5 bases in between. CDR1 SEHNR and CDR2 FQNEAQ come from the germline V gene (reference sequence). The CDR3 sequence is 13 residues long. As DNA, the CDR3 is TGTGCCAGCAGCTTAGTAGGAAATCAGCCCCAGCATTTT. It is translated as CASSLVGNQPQHF. The full variable domain, rest sourced from reference TRBV7-9 and TRBJ1-5, is DTGVSQNPRHKITKRGQNVTFRCDPISEHNRLYWYRQTLGQGPEFLTYFQNEAQLEKSRLLSDRFSAERPKGSFSTLEIQRTEQGDSAMYLCASSLVGNQPQHFGDGTRLSIL.

The chain carries TRBV5-1 and TRBJ1-4; D is uncertain. From germline, CDR1 is SGHRS and CDR2 YFSETQ. Trimming removed 8 bases from V and 0 bases from J, with 11 bases in between. This CDR3 has 14 amino acids. This CDR3 is CASTDVATNEKLFF. In DNA form, the CDR3 reads TGCGCCAGTACGGACGTAGCAACTAATGAAAAACTGTTTTTT. Filled out from reference TRBV5-1 and TRBJ1-4, the complete variable domain reads KAGVTQTPRYLIKTRGQQVTLSCSPISGHRSVSWYQQTPGQGLQFLFEYFSETQRNKGNFPGRFSGRQFSNSRSEMNVSTLELGDSALYLCASTDVATNEKLFFGSGTQLSVL.